This TCR beta chain was captured by sequencing in a study of CD8 T cells in Susac syndrome. Patients with stable or active relapsing-remitting disease, all of them treatment-naive, made up the multiple sclerosis controls. In contrast to the negatively isolated CD8+ and CD4+ T cells, TEMRA cells were FACS-enriched. Looked up from germline, CDR1 is LNHDA and CDR2 is SQIVND (reference sequence). The CDR3 length is 14 residues. V dropped 5 bases and J dropped 2 bases, with 13 bases sitting between them. Reverse transcription of roughly 0.5 to 1 ug RNA was performed with random hexamers. TCRdb re-derived calls from the immunoSEQ multiplex PCR reads in MiXCR, one entry per CDR3 protein. The sample holds about 400,000 distinct CDR3 sequences; roughly 85% are singletons and the top ten take around 0.12%.

The TCR sequence derives from a human donor with multiple sclerosis. This sequence joins TRBV19 and TRBJ2-7; D is undetermined. Specimen: CD8+ T cells from PBMCs. The CDR3 sequence: CASSLQSTAYEQYF. In DNA form, the CDR3 reads TGTGCCAGTAGTCTCCAATCCACAGCCTACGAGCAGTACTTC.